A selection of T cell receptor beta chains follows, all from one sample in a study of breast tumors, draining lymph nodes, adjacent tissues. TCRdb processed the multiplex PCR reads anew with MiXCR; each CDR3 protein has one entry. The sample includes about 130,000 distinct CDR3 sequences, 20% seen only once; the top ten take approximately 3.5%. The sequencing sample was made of axillary lymph node tissue. The source is a female donor with breast cancer. Some clones in this sample may be carry-over from other donors' samples. CDR3s include the opening cysteine and the closing phenylalanine or tryptophan. Fields, in order: J gene, V gene, CDR3 protein.

TRBJ2-2,TRBV20-1,CSAPDRGNTGELFF
TRBJ2-1,TRBV19,CASSMGLDRRSYNEQFF
TRBJ2-1,TRBV7-9,CASSFSGRDYNEQFF
TRBJ1-2,TRBV7-2,CASSLGGRGRGGYTF
TRBJ2-1,TRBV5-1,CASSRTSGGHNEQFF
TRBJ2-2,TRBV10-3,CAISDSDQNTGELFF
TRBJ2-7,TRBV6-5,CASSYSTGEMNF
TRBJ2-2,TRBV11-2,CASSLDLVGTGELFF
TRBJ2-4,TRBV18,CASSPQAPKNIQYF
TRBJ1-2,TRBV25-1,CASSGGSVYGYTF
TRBJ2-5,TRBV11-3,CASSLGLAGVTETQYF
TRBJ1-5,TRBV12-3/TRBV12-4,CASTTHNQPQHF
TRBJ2-6,TRBV20-1,CSAREAQGAYGANVLTF
TRBJ2-1,TRBV12-3/TRBV12-4,CASSFQLEGNEQFF
TRBJ2-4,TRBV9,CASSATGTGNDVQYF
TRBJ2-1,TRBV7-9,CASSGVAGASGGEQFF
TRBJ1-5,TRBV2,CASSPDRAFGQPQHF
TRBJ1-2,TRBV7-9,CASIESGRGSYGYTF
TRBJ2-3,TRBV5-1,CASSLERDTQYF
TRBJ2-2,TRBV29-1,CSVEGSGGPGSGANTGELFF
TRBJ1-5,TRBV20-1,CSAFLGTVSNQPQHF
TRBJ2-1,TRBV5-1,CASSFSGSWNEQFF
TRBJ1-2,TRBV20-1,CSARAPGNWGLYYGYTF
TRBJ2-5,TRBV5-1,CASRGGGPETQYF
TRBJ1-2,TRBV20-1,CSASVQGVGGYTF
TRBJ2-2,TRBV5-6,CASSTGTLGNTGELFF
TRBJ1-5,TRBV6-1,CASRQWSNQPQHF
TRBJ2-5,TRBV6-4,CASSAGQGQTQYF